A selection of T cell receptor beta chains follows, all from one sample in a study of T cell repertoires in cytomegalovirus infection. Their antigens are not known. MiXCR, run by TCRdb on the reads, gives a single entry per CDR3 protein. The sample has about 400,000 distinct CDR3 sequences, about 35% seen once; the top ten hold roughly 14%. This sample comprised cultured PBMCs, obtained from culture after CMV antigen stimulation. These receptors all stem from a human donor in good health (CMV status not recorded). Some clones in this sample may be carry-over from other donors' samples. The CDR3 runs from the conserved cysteine through the conserved F or W. The order of the fields is D gene, V gene, clone size, J gene, CDR3 DNA, CDR3 protein. D genes are given only for firm matches. Expanded clones get a size class; other rows say once, few or many, or leave the size out.

TRBD1	TRBV15	few	TRBJ1-1	TGTGCCACCAGCAGAGGACAGGGGTCGGAACCTGAAGCTTTCTTT	CATSRGQGSEPEAFF
NA	TRBV7-2	many	TRBJ1-4	TGTGCCAGCAGTGAGCGCCGGGGGAGTGAAAAACTGTTTTTT	CASSERRGSEKLFF
NA	TRBV24-1	many	TRBJ1-1	TGTGCCACCCAAGGAGGACTGAACACTGAAGCTTTCTTT	CATQGGLNTEAFF
TRBD2	TRBV20-1	NA	TRBJ2-7	TGCAGTGCTCTCAAGAGCGGGAGCTCCTACGAGCAGTACTTC	CSALKSGSSYEQYF
TRBD1	TRBV5-6	few	TRBJ1-2	TGTGCCAGCAGCCCGCAGGGGGCCAACTATGGCTACACCTTC	CASSPQGANYGYTF
NA	TRBV3-1	many	TRBJ1-2	TGTGCCAGCAGCCAAGATTTGAGGAGCGGCTACACCTTC	CASSQDLRSGYTF
TRBD1	TRBV29-1	NA	TRBJ2-3	TGCAGCGTTGCCGGGACAGGTGCTTCAGATACGCAGTATTTT	CSVAGTGASDTQYF
NA	TRBV20-1	few	TRBJ1-1	TGCAGTGCTAGCTCAGATGAACCGAACACTGAAGCTTTCTTT	CSASSDEPNTEAFF
TRBD1	TRBV7-2	many	TRBJ1-2	TGTGCCAGCAGCTTAATGCGTTCAGGGGGGGCTAACTATGGCTACACCTTC	CASSLMRSGGANYGYTF
NA	TRBV25-1	NA	TRBJ1-6	TGTGCCAGCACCTCCGGGACAATAGCTTCACCCCTCCTCTTT	CASTSGTIASPLLF
NA	TRBV20-1	NA	TRBJ2-4	TGCAGTGCTGATAAAATAGCCAAAAACATTCAGTACTTC	CSADKIAKNIQYF
NA	TRBV7-2	NA	TRBJ1-2	TGTGCCAGCAGCTCCAGGGTGACGAACTATGGCTACACCTTC	CASSSRVTNYGYTF
NA	TRBV5-1	NA	TRBJ2-7	TGCGCCAGCATGGGCAGCGGCTACGAGCAGTACTTC	CASMGSGYEQYF
NA	TRBV12-3/TRBV12-4	NA	TRBJ1-1	TGTGCCAGCAGTTCGACACTGATGAACACTGAAGCTTTCTTT	CASSSTLMNTEAFF
TRBD1	TRBV7-2	many	TRBJ1-2	TGTGCCAGCAGCTTACAACAGGGGGCGCAGGGCTACACCTTC	CASSLQQGAQGYTF
NA	TRBV7-9	NA	TRBJ1-2	TGTGCCAGCAGCTTAGGAGCTTTTGGCTACACCTTC	CASSLGAFGYTF
NA	TRBV6-2/TRBV6-3	few	TRBJ2-2	TGTGCCACCACCAGGAACGGGGAGCTGTTTTTT	CATTRNGELFF
NA	TRBV24-1	NA	TRBJ2-3	TGTGCCACCGGGACCTACACAGATACGCAGTATTTT	CATGTYTDTQYF
NA	TRBV28	NA	TRBJ2-5	TGTGCCAGCAGTTTACCGGGACGGGAAGAGACCCAGTACTTC	CASSLPGREETQYF
NA	TRBV28	few	TRBJ2-5	TGTGCCAGCAGTTTTATTCGCGGGGGGACAGAGCAAGAGACCCAGTACTTC	CASSFIRGGTEQETQYF
TRBD1	TRBV2	many	TRBJ1-4	TGTGCCAGCAGTGTCCGGGACAGTGGCGAAAAACTGTTTTTT	CASSVRDSGEKLFF
TRBD2	TRBV6-5	NA	TRBJ2-3	TGTGCCAGCAAACCCCTAGCGGGGGATACAGATACGCAGTATTTT	CASKPLAGDTDTQYF
TRBD1	TRBV20-1	NA	TRBJ2-6	TGCAGTGCTAGTCTGCAGGGGGCGAGGGGGGCCAACGTCCTGACTTTC	CSASLQGARGANVLTF
TRBD2	TRBV5-4	NA	TRBJ2-5	TGTGCCAGCAGCCCGTCTAGCGGGAGACAAGAGACCCAGTACTTC	CASSPSSGRQETQYF
NA	TRBV28	NA	TRBJ1-5	TGTGCCAGCGTACCGTCCACTCCAGGGTTAAGCAATCAGCCCCAGCATTTT	CASVPSTPGLSNQPQHF
NA	TRBV20-1	NA	TRBJ2-5	TGCAGTGCTAGTCAGACTAGGGGCGAAGAGACCCAGTACTTC	CSASQTRGEETQYF
TRBD1	TRBV7-6	few	TRBJ2-1	TGTGCCAGCAGCTTAGGACAGGGGGCGGTCTACAATGAGCAGTTCTTC	CASSLGQGAVYNEQFF
NA	TRBV7-2	NA	TRBJ2-7	TGTGCCAGCAGCTTCAGTTCGGCGGAATCTGTTTACGAGCAGTACTTC	CASSFSSAESVYEQYF
TRBD2	TRBV11-2	few	TRBJ2-1	TGTGCCAGCAGCTTTAAAGAAAGACTAGCGGGACCCTCAGAGCAGTTCTTC	CASSFKERLAGPSEQFF
NA	TRBV7-2	many	TRBJ2-3	TGTGCCAGCAGCTTAGCGGGCAGCACAGATACGCAGTATTTT	CASSLAGSTDTQYF
TRBD2	TRBV4-1	few	TRBJ2-7	TGCGCCAGCAGCCACCCAGGCGGTAGCGGGACCTACGAGCAGTACTTC	CASSHPGGSGTYEQYF
TRBD1	TRBV24-1	NA	TRBJ1-1	TGTGCCACCAGTGACACTCGGACAGGGGAGAACACTGAAGCTTTCTTT	CATSDTRTGENTEAFF
NA	TRBV9	NA	TRBJ1-3	TGTGCCAGCAGCGTACTGTCTGTCAGCTCTGGAAACACCATATATTTT	CASSVLSVSSGNTIYF
NA	TRBV29-1	NA	TRBJ2-7	TGCAGCGTCGAGGGGGAGCTCGAGCAGTACTTC	CSVEGELEQYF
TRBD2	TRBV12-5	NA	TRBJ2-1	TGTGCTAGTTTAGCGGGAATCCTAGGGAATGAGCAGTTCTTC	CASLAGILGNEQFF
NA	TRBV24-1	once	TRBJ2-2	TGTGCCACCAGACAAGACACCGGGGAGCTGTTTTTT	CATRQDTGELFF
NA	TRBV7-2	many	TRBJ2-1	TGTGCCAGCAGCTCCAGGGCGGGTTTCTCCTACAATGAGCAGTTCTTC	CASSSRAGFSYNEQFF
NA	TRBV7-2	NA	TRBJ2-5	TGTGCCAGCAGCTTATTCCAAGTCGGCAGGGAAATGGCCCAGTACTTC	CASSLFQVGREMAQYF
TRBD1	TRBV28	few	TRBJ1-1	TGTGCCAGCAGTTTATCAGGGGGGTTGTCTTACCAGCTAGAAGCTTTCTTT	CASSLSGGLSYQLEAFF
NA	TRBV6-2/TRBV6-3	NA	TRBJ2-1	TGTGCCAGCAGTTACGGGTGGCGGGAGCAGTTCTTC	CASSYGWREQFF
TRBD1	TRBV6-2/TRBV6-3	few	TRBJ2-3	TGTGCCAGCAGCCCGGGACAGCACACAGATACGCAGTATTTT	CASSPGQHTDTQYF
TRBD2	TRBV28	once	TRBJ2-7	TGTGCCAGCAGTTTAACCGCTAGCGGGAGCAGCGAGCAGTACTTC	CASSLTASGSSEQYF
NA	TRBV7-2	few	TRBJ1-5	TGTGCCAGCAGCTTAAATACAGGGTACGGTCAGCCCCAGCATTTT	CASSLNTGYGQPQHF
NA	TRBV7-2	NA	TRBJ2-7	TGTGCCAGCAGCTTCACAGGAGATTACGAGCAGTACTTC	CASSFTGDYEQYF
NA	TRBV7-2	few	TRBJ2-5	TGTGCCAGCAGCTTAGGGGGCGGGGACCAAGAGACCCAGTACTTC	CASSLGGGDQETQYF
TRBD2	TRBV4-3	NA	TRBJ2-1	TGCGCCAGCAGCCAAGATCGGACTAGCGGGCCCATCAATGAGCAGTTCTTC	CASSQDRTSGPINEQFF
NA	TRBV7-2	many	TRBJ2-6	TGTGCCAGCAGCTTAGTCGGTGGGGCCAACGTCCTGACTTTC	CASSLVGGANVLTF
NA	TRBV19	few	TRBJ2-1	TGTGCCAGTAGTATGGGAACACCTTACAATGAGCAGTTCTTC	CASSMGTPYNEQFF
NA	TRBV19	NA	TRBJ1-5	TGTGCCAGTATTAAAGACCTCGGTCAGCCCCAGCATTTT	CASIKDLGQPQHF
TRBD2	TRBV7-3	many	TRBJ2-1	TGTGCCAGCAGCATGACCGGGACTAGCGGGAGGTACAATGAGCAGTTCTTC	CASSMTGTSGRYNEQFF
TRBD2	TRBV11-2	few	TRBJ2-3	TGTGCCAGCAGCTCGGCCGGAGGGGGACTAGCGGGAGGTAGGGCAGATACGCAGTATTTT	CASSSAGGGLAGGRADTQYF
NA	TRBV7-2	NA	TRBJ2-5	TGTGCCAGCAGGCTTCTACCTGGGGAGGAACAAGAGACCCAGTACTTC	CASRLLPGEEQETQYF
NA	TRBV3-1	NA	TRBJ1-2	TGTGCCAGCAGCCAATTCGGGTCAATTCATGGCTACACCTTC	CASSQFGSIHGYTF